A single sample is the source of the 27 T cell receptor beta chains below, sequenced in a study of shared clonotypes between healthy human individuals. Data came from immunoSEQ multiplex PCR; TCRdb stores just in-frame clones and leaves some out. The repertoire has more than 2 million clones, less than 95% of them found once; the top ten carry around 1.1%. The naive CD8 fraction comprised CD45RO-negative cells positively selected for CCR7 and excluded terminally differentiated effector memory CD45RA+ cells. Sequencing was done on a sample of naive CD8+ T cells sorted from blood. These receptor sequences come from a young man in good health.

The rearrangement uses TRBV7-9 and TRBJ1-4, with a weak D call TRBD1 (5 bases). Germline V gene data show CDR1 as SEHNR and CDR2 as FQNEAQ (reference sequence). The CDR3 has 13 residues. With 6 bases removed from V and 8 bases from J, the gap between germline ends came to 13 bases. CDR3 DNA: TGTGCCAGCAGACGGGGGTCAGGGGAAAAACTGTTTTTT. This translates into CASRRGSGEKLFF.

V and J are TRBV7-6 and TRBJ2-5; TRBD2 agrees at 9 bases. J gave up 3 bases and V 0 bases, and 8 bases lay outside the gene matches. The CDR3 consists of 17 residues. CDR1 and CDR2 (germline): SGHVS, FNYEAQ. CDR3 amino acids: CASSLALSGRWEETQYF. In DNA form, the CDR3 reads TGTGCCAGCAGCTTAGCGCTTAGCGGGAGATGGGAAGAGACCCAGTACTTC.

This chain uses TRBV2 with TRBJ2-7; no definite D call. CDR1 and CDR2 (germline): SNHLY, FYNNEI. This CDR3 contains 14 residues. Trimming took 3 bases from V and 2 from J, leaving 11 bases between them. The CDR3 here is CASSDDPATYEQYF. In nucleotides, the CDR3 is TGTGCCAGCAGTGATGACCCCGCCACCTACGAGCAGTACTTC.

This CDR3 is CASSESGQNYGYTF. In DNA, the CDR3 is TGTGCCAGCAGTGAATCGGGACAGAACTATGGCTACACCTTC. This chain joins TRBV25-1 and TRBJ1-2; 7 positions agree with TRBD1. With 1 base clipped from V and 2 bases from J, the junction kept 1 base outside the gene matches. Germline loops: CDR1 MGHDK, CDR2 SYGVNS. CDR3 length equals 14 residues.

A word on this clone: The sample holds other DNA sequences that translate to the same CDR3. The chain uses TRBV5-6 and TRBJ2-5; D call uncertain. Germline CDR1 and CDR2: SGHDT and YYEEEE. The V end was cut by 0 bases, the J end by 2 bases, with 8 bases between. CDR3 length: 14 residues. CDR3 DNA: TGTGCCAGCAGCTTGGGCAGTCTACAAGAGACCCAGTACTTC. It encodes CASSLGSLQETQYF.

V and J are TRBV13 and TRBJ2-5; D gene uncertain. V shed 2 bases and J shed 5 bases, with 9 bases lying between them. Germline V CDR1 and CDR2: PRHDT, FYEKMQ (reference sequence). The CDR3 contains 13 residues. The CDR3 DNA is TGTGCCAGCAGCTTAATCACCGAGGAGACCCAGTACTTC. Amino acid sequence: CASSLITEETQYF. Filled out from reference TRBV13 and TRBJ2-5, the complete variable domain reads AAGVIQSPRHLIKEKRETATLKCYPIPRHDTVYWYQQGPGQDPQFLISFYEKMQSDKGSIPDRFSAQQFSDYHSELNMSSLELGDSALYFCASSLITEETQYFGPGTRLLVL.

The rearrangement joins TRBV15 to TRBJ2-1, with 12 positions matching TRBD2. This CDR3 comprises 16 residues. V lost 0 bases, J lost 14 bases, and 11 bases stayed unmatched. Germline CDR1 and CDR2: LNHNV and YYDKDF (reference sequence). CDR3 loop: CATSREAGLAGSYEFF. The CDR3 DNA reads as TGTGCCACCAGCAGAGAAGCCGGACTAGCGGGGAGTTACGAGTTCTTC.

The J gene is TRBJ1-2, the V gene TRBV30, with TRBD1 as a possible D gene (5 bases). The CDR3 is 13 residues long. Trimming removed 5 bases at V and 6 bases at J, with 16 bases between. Looked up from germline, CDR1 is GTSNPN and CDR2 is SVGIG (reference sequence). DNA of the CDR3: TGTGCCTGGTCTTGGGGCAGCGGGGATGGCTACACCTTC. Translating it yields CAWSWGSGDGYTF.

The chain links TRBV6-1 to TRBJ2-3; 10 bases are a match to TRBD2. This CDR3 region has 16 residues. Per the germline V gene, CDR1 is MNHNS and CDR2 is SASEGT. V shed 2 bases, J shed 4 bases, and the junction held 6 bases outside the gene matches. The CDR3 reads CASSEWTSGAPDTQYF. The CDR3 DNA reads as TGTGCCAGCAGTGAATGGACTAGCGGAGCCCCAGATACGCAGTATTTT.

The chain joins TRBV11-2 to TRBJ2-3; TRBD1 agrees at 8 bases. V dropped 1 base and J dropped 4; count of bases not matched to a gene: 4. The germline CDR1 and CDR2 sequences are SGHAT and FQNNGV. The CDR3 has 15 residues. CDR3 nucleotides: TGTGCCAGCAGCTTAGGGACAGGGTGGTCAGATACGCAGTATTTT. Amino acid sequence: CASSLGTGWSDTQYF.

The J gene is TRBJ1-2, the V gene TRBV15; no definite D call. V was pared by 2 bases and J by 10 bases, with 11 bases between. The CDR3 spans 12 residues. Germline loops: CDR1 LNHNV, CDR2 YYDKDF (reference sequence). DNA of the CDR3: TGTGCCACCAGCAGACCCCCCTCCCACTACACCTTC. Its protein product is CATSRPPSHYTF.

The V and J genes are TRBV13 and TRBJ1-2; D unresolved. Germline values: CDR1 PRHDT, CDR2 FYEKMQ (reference sequence). The CDR3 contains 15 residues. V was shortened by 3 bases and J by 3 bases, with 14 bases between the two germline ends. The CDR3 coding sequence is TGTGCCAGCAGCTTCCGTGGCTTGATCGACTATGGCTACACCTTC. Protein: CASSFRGLIDYGYTF.

V is TRBV11-2 and J is TRBJ1-2, with TRBD1 identical over 10 bases. This CDR3 contains 15 residues. Germline lookup yields CDR1 SGHAT and CDR2 FQNNGV. After removal of 1 base from V and 5 bases from J, the junction contained 4 bases not matched to a gene. As DNA, the CDR3 is TGTGCCAGCAGCTTAGGGACAGGGGGAGAATATGGCTACACCTTC. This translates into CASSLGTGGEYGYTF.

Concerning this clone itself: The same CDR3 can be traced to other DNA sequences in this sample. This chain links TRBV11-2 with TRBJ1-2; TRBD1 might be the D (5 bases). With 1 base removed from V and 6 bases from J, the gap between germline ends came to 9 bases. This CDR3 is built from 13 residues. CDR1 is SGHAT and CDR2 is FQNNGV in the germline V gene. In nucleotides, the CDR3 is TGTGCCAGCAGCTTAGGGGGCGCCGATGGCTACACCTTC. It is translated as CASSLGGADGYTF.

The chain has TRBV19 and TRBJ1-1, with D uncertain. The CDR3 runs 14 residues. CDR1 and CDR2 (germline): LNHDA, SQIVND (reference sequence). V dropped 3 bases and J dropped 4 bases, with 12 bases sitting between them. CDR3 DNA sequence: TGTGCCAGTAGTATTAGGTACGGACTCACTGAAGCTTTCTTT. This encodes CASSIRYGLTEAFF.

The CDR3: CASAQGQSYEQYF. CDR3 DNA: TGTGCCAGCGCCCAGGGACAGTCCTACGAGCAGTACTTC. The genes are TRBV6-5 and TRBJ2-7; 7 nucleotides align to TRBD1. The CDR3 is made up of 13 amino acids. CDR1 and CDR2 (germline): MNHEY, SVGAGI. The V and J ends lost 8 bases and 1 base, in that order; junction bases with no gene match: 5.

The V gene is TRBV6-6, the J gene TRBJ1-2, with TRBD1 matching over 9 bases. The CDR3 consists of 13 residues. Trimming took 4 bases from V and 6 from J; bases not matched to a gene: 3. CDR1 and CDR2 (germline): MNHNY, SVGAGI (reference sequence). CDR3 in DNA: TGTGCCAGCAGTTGGACAGGGGACAATGGCTACACCTTC. It encodes CASSWTGDNGYTF.

This chain joins TRBV27 and TRBJ2-1, with 7 bases that match TRBD1. The germline CDR1 and CDR2 sequences are MNHEY and SMNVEV (reference sequence). CDR3 length: 13 amino acids. J gave up 5 bases and V 6 bases, and 4 bases lay outside the gene matches. DNA for the CDR3: TGTGCCAGCAGGGGACAGAGAAACAATGAGCAGTTCTTC. This codes for CASRGQRNNEQFF.

The chain couples TRBV30 to TRBJ2-1; TRBD2 agrees at 7 bases. Germline trimming cut 5 bases from V and 8 bases from J; bases unmatched to any gene: 15. The CDR3 has 15 amino acids. From germline, CDR1 is GTSNPN and CDR2 SVGIG (reference sequence). CDR3 nucleotides: TGTGCCTGGTCAAGACTAGCTACGACATCCGATGAGCAGTTCTTC. It translates to CAWSRLATTSDEQFF.

The table lists this clone with a count of one. The V and J genes are TRBV19 and TRBJ2-2, with D unclear. This CDR3 contains 13 residues. Trimming pared 2 bases from V and 3 bases from J, leaving 4 bases between. CDR1 and CDR2 from the germline V gene are LNHDA and SQIVND (reference sequence). As DNA, the CDR3 is TGTGCCAGTAGTATATTGTACACCGGGGAGCTGTTTTTT. This encodes CASSILYTGELFF.

The rearrangement uses TRBV5-8 and TRBJ2-5; 7 nucleotides line up with TRBD1. This CDR3 spans 15 amino acids. The germline V gene has CDR1 SGHTS and CDR2 YDEGEE. V shed 4 bases and J 0 bases; nucleotides not matched to a gene: 6. CDR3 nucleotide sequence: TGTGCCAGCAGCGGTGGGACAGAGTACCAAGAGACCCAGTACTTC. Translation gives CASSGGTEYQETQYF.

This clone appeared a single time. The J gene is TRBJ1-1, the V gene TRBV18, with D possibly TRBD1 on 6 matching bases. Germline V gene data show CDR1 as KGHSH and CDR2 as LQKENI. The CDR3 contains 13 residues. Trimming pared 5 bases from V and 4 bases from J, leaving 11 bases between. CDR3 protein: CASSSDSGTEAFF. The CDR3 DNA is TGTGCCAGCTCATCGGACAGCGGCACTGAAGCTTTCTTT.

This chain uses TRBV19 with TRBJ2-7; no clear D gene. This CDR3 comprises 13 residues. The V end lost 3 bases, the J end lost 3 bases, and 9 bases lay between the germline ends. The germline V gene encodes CDR1 LNHDA and CDR2 SQIVND (reference sequence). The DNA of the CDR3 is TGTGCCAGTAGTATTGTGGGATTCTACGAGCAGTACTTC. Amino acids: CASSIVGFYEQYF.

V is TRBV20-1 and J is TRBJ1-4; no firm D call. CDR1 DFQATT and CDR2 SNEGSKA come from the germline V gene (reference sequence). The ends were cut back, 7 bases at V and 3 bases at J, with 3 bases in the middle. The CDR3 totals 10 residues. The CDR3 DNA sequence: TGCAGTGGGTCTAATGAAAAACTGTTTTTT. Its translation: CSGSNEKLFF.

The chain has TRBV15 and TRBJ2-3; D remains ambiguous. CDR1 and CDR2 (germline): LNHNV, YYDKDF (reference sequence). CDR3 length: 15 amino acids. Trimming took 0 bases from V and 4 from J, leaving 11 bases between them. CDR3 amino acids: CATSRDRPAPDTQYF. The DNA of the CDR3 is TGTGCCACCAGCAGAGATCGCCCCGCCCCAGATACGCAGTATTTT.

The chain links TRBV15 to TRBJ2-3, with TRBD2 matching 9 bases. This CDR3 comprises 13 residues. Germline loops: CDR1 LNHNV, CDR2 YYDKDF (reference sequence). Trimming at V came to 5 bases and at J to 5 bases, leaving 2 bases not matched to a gene. The CDR3 sequence: CATSGLAIDTQYF. In DNA form, the CDR3 reads TGTGCCACCAGCGGACTAGCGATAGATACGCAGTATTTT.

The chain couples TRBV30 to TRBJ1-5; D is undetermined. CDR3 size: 12 residues. Germline CDR1 reads GTSNPN; CDR2 reads SVGIG (reference sequence). Between the trimmed V and J ends, which lost 1 base and 9 bases, there was a span of 10 bases. The CDR3 is CAWSDLTGPQHF. CDR3 DNA: TGTGCCTGGAGTGATCTCACGGGGCCCCAGCATTTT.